This is a list of T cell receptor beta chains from one sample in a study of beta chain features in type 1 diabetes. Repertoires were generated with immunoSEQ multiplex PCR, while TCRdb's copy carries only in-frame clones and drops some. The table lists over 700,000 clones, 17% of them singletons. Material: naive CD4+ T cells from blood. The source of these receptors is a woman younger than 30 in good health. Each CDR3 is given with its conserved first and last residue. The D gene is left open where the match is weak. Size values are once, few and many counts, or a class for expanded clones, and some rows have none.

J gene | D gene | CDR3 length | clone size | V gene | CDR3 DNA | CDR3 protein
TRBJ1-5 | TRBD1 | 18 | NA | TRBV6-7 | TGTGCCAGCAGTTACAGCATTGATGGGACAGGGAACCGGGTGGCCCAGCATTTT | CASSYSIDGTGNRVAQHF
TRBJ2-3 | TRBD2 | 15 | few | TRBV10-3 | TGTGCCATCAGTGTCATCGGGACTAGCGTAGATACGCAGTATTTT | CAISVIGTSVDTQYF
TRBJ2-7 | NA | 14 | NA | TRBV28 | TGTGCCAGCAGTTTAGACCCCAGGGTCCACGAGCAGTACTTC | CASSLDPRVHEQYF
TRBJ2-5 | NA | 16 | few | TRBV6-5 | TGTGCCAGCAGTTACTCCTCCGCGGCGCTGGGAGAGACCCAGTACTTC | CASSYSSAALGETQYF
TRBJ1-2 | NA | 15 | few | TRBV9 | TGTGCCAGCACCCCCGGGCAGACGATACACTATGGCTACACCTTC | CASTPGQTIHYGYTF
TRBJ1-1 | TRBD1 | 13 | few | TRBV10-3 | TGTGCCATCAGTGAGTTAGACAGGGGTGAAGCTTTCTTT | CAISELDRGEAFF
TRBJ2-7 | TRBD1 | 12 | few | TRBV29-1 | TGCAGCGTTAAGTGGACAGGGGGCGAGCAGTACTTC | CSVKWTGGEQYF
TRBJ1-2 | TRBD1 | 14 | NA | TRBV7-9 | TGTGCCAGCAGCTCCTGGACAGGGCGAGATGGCTACACCTTC | CASSSWTGRDGYTF
TRBJ2-3 | NA | 14 | NA | TRBV4-3 | TGCGCCAGCAGCCAAGGTTTCGGGACAGATACGCAGTATTTT | CASSQGFGTDTQYF
TRBJ2-7 | NA | 16 | NA | TRBV18 | TGTGCCAGCTCACCGGAGGTCAGATCCGTCGCCCACGAGCAGTACTTC | CASSPEVRSVAHEQYF
TRBJ2-2 | TRBD2 | 16 | few | TRBV28 | TGTGCCAGCAGAATCCTGACTAGCGCGAACACCGGGGAGCTGTTTTTT | CASRILTSANTGELFF
TRBJ2-7 | NA | 15 | NA | TRBV7-2 | TGTGCCAGCAGCATAACGGGCGGATACTCCTACGAGCAGTACTTC | CASSITGGYSYEQYF
TRBJ2-7 | TRBD2 | 13 | NA | TRBV7-3 | TGTGCCAGCAGCTTAATCCCCGGGAGGGAGCAGTACTTC | CASSLIPGREQYF
TRBJ2-7 | NA | 15 | NA | TRBV6-5 | TGTGCCAGCAGTTACTCGGTTTCCAAGCACTACGAGCAGTACTTC | CASSYSVSKHYEQYF